A single sample gave rise to the 19 T cell receptor beta chains below, sequenced in a study of blood T cell repertoires in COVID-19. Sequencing was performed with immunoSEQ multiplex PCR; in TCRdb, only in-frame clones are kept and a portion is missing. The sample lists 300,000 to 400,000 clones, approximately 88% occurring once. The sequencing sample was made of PBMCs or T cells enriched from blood (not recorded which). The receptors were gathered from a man aged 25-45 years who had recovered from COVID-19.

This chain joins TRBV27 and TRBJ1-2; no clear D gene. Deletions cut 2 bases from V and 2 bases from J, with 6 bases between. Germline CDR1 reads MNHEY; CDR2 reads SMNVEV (reference sequence). The CDR3 extends over 13 amino acids. CDR3 sequence: CASSLSLNYGYTF. The CDR3 DNA reads TGTGCCAGCAGTTTAAGTCTAAACTATGGCTACACCTTC.

The rearrangement joins TRBV5-1 to TRBJ2-1; TRBD2 aligns across 11 bases. Per germline, CDR1 SGHRS and CDR2 YFSETQ. The CDR3 is 19 amino acids. Trimming took 0 bases from V and 8 from J; bases not matched to a gene: 16. CDR3 bases: TGCGCCAGCAGCTTGGCCGGGGATAGCGGGGGGGGGAGATGGGATGAGCAGTTCTTC. Translation: CASSLAGDSGGGRWDEQFF.

This clone was observed once. This chain uses TRBV7-6 with TRBJ2-1; TRBD2 aligns across 13 bases. Germline V lookup: CDR1 SGHVS, CDR2 FNYEAQ. J gave up 9 bases and V 1 base, and 9 bases lay outside the gene matches. The CDR3 is 17 residues long. CDR3 DNA sequence: TGTGCCAGCAGCTTAGAGACTAGCGGGGGGTCGTGGGGTGAGCAGTTCTTC. Translated, it gives CASSLETSGGSWGEQFF.

This clone came up a few times. The chain carries TRBV4-1 and TRBJ1-2; TRBD1 agrees at 10 bases. The J segment lost 11 bases and the V segment lost 3 bases, leaving 6 bases of the junction unmatched. The CDR3 has 13 residues. The germline CDR1 and CDR2 sequences are MGHRA and YSYEKL. The CDR3 region has the DNA TGCGCCAGCAGCCAGGGGACAGGGGAGCAGTACACCTTC. Its protein is CASSQGTGEQYTF.

The table lists this clone with a count of one. The chain combines TRBV7-2 with TRBJ2-3, with a possible D match to TRBD2 (7 bases). Trimming left V 4 bases short and J 5 bases short, with 13 bases between. CDR1 and CDR2 (germline): SGHTA, FQGNSA. The CDR3 has 14 amino acids. The CDR3 spells CASSSGGQGDTQYF. In DNA, the CDR3 is TGTGCCAGCAGCTCGGGGGGCCAAGGAGATACGCAGTATTTT.

V and J are TRBV19 and TRBJ2-7, with 10 bases that match TRBD1. Germline values: CDR1 LNHDA, CDR2 SQIVND (reference sequence). The V and J ends lost 5 bases and 2 bases, in that order; junction bases with no gene match: 6. This CDR3 is built from 15 residues. CDR3 amino acids: CASSGDRGGPYEQYF. For the CDR3, the DNA is TGTGCCAGTAGTGGGGACAGGGGCGGTCCCTACGAGCAGTACTTC.

V usage is TRBV13 and J usage is TRBJ1-1, with 8 bases aligning to TRBD1. V gave up 5 bases and J gave up 5 bases; unmatched junction bases: 4. The length of the CDR3 is 13 residues. Looked up from germline, CDR1 is PRHDT and CDR2 is FYEKMQ (reference sequence). The CDR3 sequence: CASSRTGGTEAFF. In DNA form, the CDR3 reads TGTGCCAGCAGCCGCACAGGGGGGACTGAAGCTTTCTTT.

This chain links TRBV6-5 with TRBJ2-7; 9 bases match TRBD1. The ends lost 7 bases at V and 2 bases at J; junction bases unmatched: 9. Germline loops: CDR1 MNHEY, CDR2 SVGAGI. The CDR3 length is 15 residues. The CDR3 nucleotides are TGTGCCAGCACGCCGGGACAGGGAAGAACCTACGAGCAGTACTTC. It yields the protein CASTPGQGRTYEQYF.

This chain uses TRBV18 with TRBJ2-7; 10 positions agree with TRBD1. The germline V gene encodes CDR1 KGHSH and CDR2 LQKENI. This CDR3 region has 15 residues. Unmatched junction bases numbered 6, after V lost 3 bases and J lost 4 bases. The CDR3 nucleotides read TGTGCCAGCTCACCGGGACAGGGGAAGTTTTACGAGCAGTACTTC. This sequence encodes CASSPGQGKFYEQYF.

This chain connects TRBV27 to TRBJ2-3; TRBD2 matches 8 bases. V dropped 6 bases and J dropped 2; count of bases not matched to a gene: 10. The CDR3 sequence is 16 residues long. CDR1 and CDR2 (germline): MNHEY, SMNVEV (reference sequence). CDR3 bases: TGTGCCAGCAGGATAAGCGGGGGACCCCCCACAGATACGCAGTATTTT. This sequence encodes CASRISGGPPTDTQYF.

The chain carries TRBV3-1 (or the pseudogene TRBV3-2) and TRBJ2-7, with D perhaps matching TRBD2 (6 bases). Looked up from germline, CDR1 is LGHDT and CDR2 is YNNKEL (reference sequence). This CDR3 region has 11 residues. The V and J ends lost 1 base and 12 bases respectively, with 10 bases between them. The CDR3 region has the DNA TGTGCCAGCAGCCAAGGACTAGTCCCGTACTTC. It translates to CASSQGLVPYF.

This chain joins TRBV18 and TRBJ1-1, with D possibly matching TRBD1 (6 bases). Trimming cost V 2 bases and J 5 bases, with 15 bases left between them. The V gene's germline CDR1 is KGHSH and CDR2 LQKENI. The CDR3 totals 15 residues. CDR3 protein: CASSPRQGLLTEAFF. The CDR3 DNA reads as TGTGCCAGCTCACCAAGGCAGGGGCTACTGACTGAAGCTTTCTTT.

This clone was seen just once. J is TRBJ2-1 and V is TRBV24-1; 9 positions agree with TRBD1. The trim removed 3 bases at V and 7 bases at J, leaving 9 bases unmatched. This CDR3 spans 16 amino acids. Germline V gives CDR1 KGHDR, CDR2 SFDVKD. The CDR3 spells CATSDPTGTGPNEQFF. The CDR3 DNA reads as TGTGCCACCAGTGATCCTACCGGGACAGGGCCTAATGAGCAGTTCTTC.

The rearrangement uses TRBV4-1 and TRBJ1-2, with D possibly matching TRBD1 (5 bases). Deletions cut 0 bases from V and 8 bases from J, with 13 bases between. The CDR3 is 14 residues long. CDR1 is MGHRA and CDR2 is YSYEKL in the germline V gene. The chain's CDR3 is CASSQDSVQGGYTF. Written as DNA, the CDR3 is TGCGCCAGCAGCCAAGATAGTGTGCAGGGAGGCTACACCTTC.

The rearrangement uses TRBV12-3 or TRBV12-4 and TRBJ1-2; tentative D call: TRBD1 (6 bases). The V and J ends lost 8 bases and 4 bases respectively, with 14 bases between them. CDR3 length: 13 residues. CDR3 sequence reads: CASGQGHLYGYTF. CDR3 coding DNA: TGTGCCAGCGGTCAGGGACACCTCTATGGCTACACCTTC.

V gene TRBV10-3 combines with J gene TRBJ2-7; 7 nucleotides align to TRBD1. V gave up 6 bases and J gave up 4 bases; unmatched junction bases: 9. Germline-derived CDR1 and CDR2 are ENHRY and SYGVKD. The CDR3 has 14 residues. CDR3 coding DNA: TGTGCCATCAGGGGACCGGGACAGCCTTACGAGCAGTACTTC. As protein: CAIRGPGQPYEQYF.

This chain links TRBV5-6 with TRBJ1-2; TRBD1 aligns across 7 bases. Germline V lookup: CDR1 SGHDT, CDR2 YYEEEE. The CDR3 consists of 13 residues. V dropped 4 bases and J dropped 9; count of bases not matched to a gene: 9. CDR3 nucleotide sequence: TGTGCCAGCAGCCTATGGCACAGGGGCAGCTACACCTTC. It translates to CASSLWHRGSYTF.

The V and J genes are TRBV7-6 and TRBJ1-4; D is undetermined. In germline, CDR1 is SGHVS, CDR2 FNYEAQ. This CDR3 is built from 11 residues. V was trimmed by 3 bases and J by 11 bases, leaving 7 bases between them. CDR3 in DNA: TGTGCCAGCAGCTTGGAGGGTAAACTGTTTTTT. It translates to CASSLEGKLFF.

This clone is a singleton in its sample. Distinct nucleotide sequences in the sample also encode this CDR3. V is TRBV6-5 and J is TRBJ2-2; 8 positions match TRBD1. The CDR3 loop spans 16 amino acids. Germline V lookup: CDR1 MNHEY, CDR2 SVGAGI. V dropped 0 bases and J dropped 3; count of bases not matched to a gene: 3. CDR3 nucleotides: TGTGCCAGCAGTTACTCGACAGGGGAGTACACCGGGGAGCTGTTTTTT. This sequence encodes CASSYSTGEYTGELFF.